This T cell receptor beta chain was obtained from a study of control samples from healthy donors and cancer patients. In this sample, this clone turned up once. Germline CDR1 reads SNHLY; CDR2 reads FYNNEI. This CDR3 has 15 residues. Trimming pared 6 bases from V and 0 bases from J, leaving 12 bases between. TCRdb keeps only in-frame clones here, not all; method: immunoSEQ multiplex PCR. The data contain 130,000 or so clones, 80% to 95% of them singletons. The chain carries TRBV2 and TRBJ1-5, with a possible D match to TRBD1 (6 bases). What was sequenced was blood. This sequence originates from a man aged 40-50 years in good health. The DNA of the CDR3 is TGTGCCAGCAGCCGAAACAGGGATAGCAATCAGCCCCAGCATTTT. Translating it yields CASSRNRDSNQPQHF.